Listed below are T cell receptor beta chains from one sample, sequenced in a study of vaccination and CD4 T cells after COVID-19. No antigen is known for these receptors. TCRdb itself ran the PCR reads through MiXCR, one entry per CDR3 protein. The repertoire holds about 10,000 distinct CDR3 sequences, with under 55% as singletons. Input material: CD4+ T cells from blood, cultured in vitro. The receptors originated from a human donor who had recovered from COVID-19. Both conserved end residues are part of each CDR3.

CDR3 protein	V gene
CASSWRTSGGGTDTQYF	TRBV6-2/TRBV6-3
CASSPKVLGLETQYF	TRBV18
CASSSHGGTEAFF	TRBV28
CSARDLPKFVSWDNEQFF	TRBV20-1
CASRGSAGGNTIYF	TRBV12-3/TRBV12-4
CASSLVGATDTQYF	TRBV7-6
CASSRDPRGINTEAFF	TRBV5-1
CASSLGPEANSPLHF	TRBV5-1
CASSLEGALDTQYF	TRBV7-9
CSATDTSGGPYEQYF	TRBV20-1
CASSPYGTGELFF	TRBV4-3
CASIHGSGGRYEQYF	TRBV6-2/TRBV6-3
CASSATGGNYGYTF	TRBV19
CATSRVGGVNEKLFF	TRBV15
CASSRMGTASYNEQFF	TRBV27
CASSTTGRNTEAFF	TRBV12-3/TRBV12-4
CAISDGLNTEAFF	TRBV10-3
CASSIPTGSTGGYTF	TRBV19
CASRRTVAYGYTF	TRBV6-1
CASTVRTTGEAFF	TRBV12-3/TRBV12-4
CASSLGAVNSPLHF	TRBV5-1
CASRPHPGQGVYGYTF	TRBV28
CSTFEGGGYTF	TRBV29-1
CASRKRTGNTGELFF	TRBV6-1
CASSLNTGELFF	TRBV2
CASSTGQGITEAFF	TRBV5-1
CSARTGGEQETQYF	TRBV20-1
CASSLENTQYF	TRBV5-1
CASRPGQGISEQYF	TRBV6-1
CASRANRDRDSGELFF	TRBV2
CASSQDLSMIAEAFF	TRBV4-1
CASSDRTGYTEAFF	TRBV2
CASSIGTARETQYF	TRBV5-1
CASSRLAGVREQYF	TRBV6-1